This TCR beta chain was captured in a study of cytotoxic CD8 clonotypes in ibrutinib-treated CLL. Notes on the study in general: Measured clonality at baseline was greater than in age-matched healthy donors and tracked with circulating CD8+ T-cell counts.

Germline loops: CDR1 MNHNS, CDR2 SASEGT. Trimming removed 4 bases at V and 9 bases at J, with 7 bases between. CDR3 length: 11 residues. Some clones are missing from TCRdb's copy, which holds only in-frame ones; the method was immunoSEQ multiplex PCR. Of about 140,000 clones listed, around 93% are singletons. Regarding this clone: Its specificity is not known.

The J gene is TRBJ1-5, the V gene TRBV6-1; no clear D gene. Sequenced material: PBMCs, taken after 12 months of ibrutinib treatment. The receptor's source is a human donor with chronic lymphocytic leukemia. Here the CDR3 DNA reads TGTGCCAGCAGTGCGCTTGGGCCCCAGCATTTT. It specifies CASSALGPQHF.